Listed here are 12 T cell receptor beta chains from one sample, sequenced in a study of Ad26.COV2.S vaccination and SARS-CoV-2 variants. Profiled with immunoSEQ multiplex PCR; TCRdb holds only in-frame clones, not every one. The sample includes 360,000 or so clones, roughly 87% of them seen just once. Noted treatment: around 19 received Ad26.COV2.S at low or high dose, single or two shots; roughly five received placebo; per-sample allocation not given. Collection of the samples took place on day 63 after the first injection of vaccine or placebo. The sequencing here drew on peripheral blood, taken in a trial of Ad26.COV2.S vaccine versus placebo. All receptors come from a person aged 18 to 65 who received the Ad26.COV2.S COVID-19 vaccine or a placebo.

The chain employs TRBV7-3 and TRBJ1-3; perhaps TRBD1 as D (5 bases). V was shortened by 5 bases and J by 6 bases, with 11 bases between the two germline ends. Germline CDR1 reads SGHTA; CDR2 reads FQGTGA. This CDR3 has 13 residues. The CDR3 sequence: CASSVQGSNTIYF. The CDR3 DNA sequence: TGTGCCAGCAGCGTCCAGGGATCAAACACCATATATTTT.

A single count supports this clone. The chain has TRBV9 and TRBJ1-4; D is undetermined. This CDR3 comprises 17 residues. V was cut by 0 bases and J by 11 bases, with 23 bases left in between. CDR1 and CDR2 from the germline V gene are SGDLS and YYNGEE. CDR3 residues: CASSVGAEGSSMGKLFF. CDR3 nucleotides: TGTGCCAGCAGCGTAGGGGCTGAGGGCAGCTCGATGGGGAAACTGTTTTTT.

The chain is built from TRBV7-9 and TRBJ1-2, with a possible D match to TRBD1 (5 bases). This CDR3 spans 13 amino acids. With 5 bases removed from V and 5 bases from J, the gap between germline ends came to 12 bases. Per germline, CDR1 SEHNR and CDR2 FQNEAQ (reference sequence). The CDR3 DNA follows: TGTGCCAGCAGCCCGTATGGGGGGTATGGCTACACCTTC. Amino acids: CASSPYGGYGYTF.

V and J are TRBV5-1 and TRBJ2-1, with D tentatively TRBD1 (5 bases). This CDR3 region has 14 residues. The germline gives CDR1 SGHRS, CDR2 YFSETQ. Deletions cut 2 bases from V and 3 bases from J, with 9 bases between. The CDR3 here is CASSFDRNYNEQFF. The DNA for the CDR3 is TGCGCCAGCAGCTTCGACAGAAACTACAATGAGCAGTTCTTC.

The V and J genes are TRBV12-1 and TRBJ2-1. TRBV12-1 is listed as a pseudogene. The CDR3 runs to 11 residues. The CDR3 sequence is CASILGTEQFF. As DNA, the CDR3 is TGTGCCAGCATTCTGGGAACTGAGCAGTTCTTC.

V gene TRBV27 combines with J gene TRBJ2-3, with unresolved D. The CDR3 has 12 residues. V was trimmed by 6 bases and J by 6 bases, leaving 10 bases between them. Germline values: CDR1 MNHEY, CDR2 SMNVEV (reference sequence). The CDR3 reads CASSPPGDTQYF. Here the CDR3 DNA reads TGTGCCAGCAGCCCCCCCGGGGATACGCAGTATTTT.

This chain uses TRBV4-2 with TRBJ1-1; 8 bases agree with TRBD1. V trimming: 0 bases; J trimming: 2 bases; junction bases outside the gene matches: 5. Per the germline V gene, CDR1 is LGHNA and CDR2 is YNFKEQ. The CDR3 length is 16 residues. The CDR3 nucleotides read TGTGCCAGCAGCCAAGAAGCCGGGACAGGAAACACTGAAGCTTTCTTT. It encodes CASSQEAGTGNTEAFF.

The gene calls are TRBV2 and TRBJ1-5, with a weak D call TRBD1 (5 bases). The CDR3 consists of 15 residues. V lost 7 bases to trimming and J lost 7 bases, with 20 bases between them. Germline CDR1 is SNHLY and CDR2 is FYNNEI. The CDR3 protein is CASTEWAGPGQPQHF. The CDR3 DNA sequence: TGTGCCAGCACCGAATGGGCAGGGCCCGGCCAGCCCCAGCATTTT.

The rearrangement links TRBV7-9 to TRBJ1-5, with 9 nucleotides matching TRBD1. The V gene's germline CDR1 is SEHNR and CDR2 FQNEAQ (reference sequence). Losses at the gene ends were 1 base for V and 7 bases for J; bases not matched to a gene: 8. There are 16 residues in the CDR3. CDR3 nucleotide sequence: TGTGCCAGCAGCTTAGACCCCACAGGGGGCATGCAGCCCCAGCATTTT. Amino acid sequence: CASSLDPTGGMQPQHF. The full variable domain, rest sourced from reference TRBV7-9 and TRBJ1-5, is DTGVSQNPRHKITKRGQNVTFRCDPISEHNRLYWYRQTLGQGPEFLTYFQNEAQLEKSRLLSDRFSAERPKGSFSTLEIQRTEQGDSAMYLCASSLDPTGGMQPQHFGDGTRLSIL.

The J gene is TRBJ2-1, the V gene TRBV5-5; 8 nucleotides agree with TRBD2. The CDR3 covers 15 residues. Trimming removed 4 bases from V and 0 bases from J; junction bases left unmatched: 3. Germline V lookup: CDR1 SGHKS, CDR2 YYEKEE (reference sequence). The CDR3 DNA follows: TGTGCCAGCAGCCAAGCGGGGGCCTCCTACAATGAGCAGTTCTTC. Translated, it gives CASSQAGASYNEQFF.

The CDR3: CASSLVMGGAKNIQYF. The DNA for the CDR3 is TGTGCCAGCAGTTTAGTTATGGGGGGGGCCAAAAACATTCAGTACTTC. This chain joins TRBV27 and TRBJ2-4; 7 bases are shared with TRBD2. This CDR3 contains 16 residues. Germline lookup yields CDR1 MNHEY and CDR2 SMNVEV (reference sequence). V gave up 2 bases and J gave up 1 base; unmatched junction bases: 5.

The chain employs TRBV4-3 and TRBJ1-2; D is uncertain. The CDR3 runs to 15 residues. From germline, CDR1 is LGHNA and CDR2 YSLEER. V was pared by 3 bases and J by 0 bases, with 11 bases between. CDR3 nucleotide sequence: TGCGCCAGCAGCCAGGAGGGCCACCCTAACTATGGCTACACCTTC. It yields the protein CASSQEGHPNYGYTF.